This entry lists 27 T cell receptor beta chains sequenced from one sample in a study of cytomegalovirus exposure and HLA in healthy donors. The primer mix had 60 Vbeta and 13 Jbeta primers. The assay was immunoSEQ multiplex PCR, and TCRdb's table has in-frame clones only and misses some. Of 100,000 to 130,000 clones detected, around three quarters appear once; the ten largest clones hold roughly 3.9%. The sample comprised PBMCs. The receptors stem from a male donor in good health and CMV-seronegative.

This chain joins TRBV5-6 and TRBJ2-1; possible D gene TRBD1, 6 bases. V shed 2 bases and J shed 8 bases, with 17 bases lying between them. Per germline, CDR1 SGHDT and CDR2 YYEEEE. The CDR3 length is 15 residues. In DNA, the CDR3 is TGTGCCAGCAGCTTCTGGAAACAGGGTGGGCATGAGCAGTTCTTC. It encodes CASSFWKQGGHEQFF. The entire variable domain, with the rest obtained from reference TRBV5-6 and TRBJ2-1, is as follows: DAGVTQSPTHLIKTRGQQVTLRCSPKSGHDTVSWYQQALGQGPQFIFQYYEEEERQRGNFPDRFSGHQFPNYSSELNVNALLLGDSALYLCASSFWKQGGHEQFFGPGTRLTVL.

The J gene is TRBJ2-1, the V gene TRBV29-1; TRBD2 agrees at 12 bases. Losses at the gene ends were 0 bases for V and 4 bases for J; bases not matched to a gene: 10. Germline CDR1 is SQVTM and CDR2 is ANQGSEA. The CDR3 length is 18 residues. This CDR3 is CSVEDPRLAGVLYNEQFF. CDR3 bases: TGCAGCGTTGAAGACCCAAGACTAGCGGGAGTACTGTACAATGAGCAGTTCTTC.

The sample holds a few counts of this clone. V is TRBV27 and J is TRBJ2-2, with D tentatively TRBD1 (6 bases). Trimming cost V 3 bases and J 5 bases, with 13 bases left between them. There are 15 residues in the CDR3. Per the germline V gene, CDR1 is MNHEY and CDR2 is SMNVEV (reference sequence). The CDR3 nucleotides read TGTGCCAGCAGTTTCCACGACAGGTCTACCGGGGAGCTGTTTTTT. Its translation: CASSFHDRSTGELFF.

The chain employs TRBV5-1 and TRBJ2-3; TRBD2 matches at 12 bases. This CDR3 comprises 15 residues. V gave up 9 bases and J gave up 5 bases; unmatched junction bases: 10. Germline V CDR1 and CDR2: SGHRS, YFSETQ. This chain's CDR3 is CATSGLAGLGDTQYF. CDR3 sequence (DNA): TGCGCCACCTCAGGACTAGCGGGATTGGGAGATACGCAGTATTTT. The variable domain in full, completed from reference TRBV5-1 and TRBJ2-3, reads KAGVTQTPRYLIKTRGQQVTLSCSPISGHRSVSWYQQTPGQGLQFLFEYFSETQRNKGNFPGRFSGRQFSNSRSEMNVSTLELGDSALYLCATSGLAGLGDTQYFGPGTRLTVL.

The chain links TRBV10-1 to TRBJ2-5; TRBD1 agrees at 8 bases. V was clipped by 2 bases and J by 7 bases; unmatched bases: 12. Germline V gives CDR1 WNHNN, CDR2 SYGVQD (reference sequence). The CDR3 consists of 16 residues. CDR3 bases: TGCGCCAGCAGTGAGAGGACAGGGCCTTTCAAGGGGACCCAGTACTTC. This gives the protein CASSERTGPFKGTQYF.

The J gene is TRBJ2-3, the V gene TRBV7-2; 10 bases fit TRBD2. CDR3 length: 16 amino acids. Trimming removed 4 bases from V and 2 bases from J; junction bases left unmatched: 6. Germline CDR1 reads SGHTA; CDR2 reads FQGNSA. The CDR3 region has the DNA TGTGCCAGCAGCTCTGGAGCGGGAGGGCACACAGATACGCAGTATTTT. The encoded protein is CASSSGAGGHTDTQYF.

This rearrangement joins TRBV9 to TRBJ2-2, with 8 nucleotides matching TRBD2. Looked up from germline, CDR1 is SGDLS and CDR2 is YYNGEE. The CDR3 covers 15 residues. V was clipped by 2 bases and J by 5 bases; unmatched bases: 5. CDR3 loop: CASSVEAGVTGELFF. Here the CDR3 DNA reads TGTGCCAGCAGCGTTGAAGCGGGAGTTACCGGGGAGCTGTTTTTT. The full variable domain, completed using reference TRBV9 and TRBJ2-2, is DSGVTQTPKHLITATGQRVTLRCSPRSGDLSVYWYQQSLDQGLQFLIQYYNGEERAKGNILERFSAQQFPDLHSELNLSSLELGDSALYFCASSVEAGVTGELFFGEGSRLTVL.

The rearrangement joins TRBV9 to TRBJ2-7; D might be TRBD2 (5 bases). CDR3 length: 15 amino acids. Germline V CDR1 and CDR2: SGDLS, YYNGEE. V was pared by 0 bases and J by 3 bases, with 13 bases between. CDR3 nucleotides: TGTGCCAGCAGCGTAGGTGCGGGTGGAGTCTACGAGCAGTACTTC. Its protein product is CASSVGAGGVYEQYF.

This rearrangement joins TRBV27 to TRBJ2-5; D unclear. Judging by the DNA end, TRBJ2-7 fits better; the J call may be wrong. Germline V gene data show CDR1 as MNHEY and CDR2 as SMNVEV (reference sequence). The CDR3 loop spans 14 amino acids. The CDR3 here is CASSLGRKSYEQYF. The CDR3 DNA reads as TGTGCCAGCAGTTTAGGTAGAAAGTCCTACGAGCAGTACTTC.

This chain uses TRBV5-4 with TRBJ2-1; 14 bases match TRBD2. There are 16 residues in the CDR3. The germline V gene has CDR1 SGHNT and CDR2 YYREEE (reference sequence). V lost 4 bases, J lost 9 bases, and 9 bases stayed unmatched. The chain's CDR3 is CASSKRLAGGPVEQFF. CDR3 nucleotide sequence: TGTGCCAGCAGCAAAAGACTAGCGGGAGGGCCGGTTGAGCAGTTCTTC.

This rearrangement joins TRBV4-1 to TRBJ2-7, with D possibly TRBD2 on 6 matching bases. This CDR3 has 14 amino acids. V was pared by 0 bases and J by 3 bases, with 9 bases between. Germline V CDR1 and CDR2: MGHRA, YSYEKL. CDR3 coding DNA: TGCGCCAGCAGCCAAGAGTCGGGAGTCTACGAGCAGTACTTC. This gives the protein CASSQESGVYEQYF.

V usage is TRBV27 and J usage is TRBJ2-7; 10 nucleotides agree with TRBD2. The CDR3 extends over 12 amino acids. CDR1 is MNHEY and CDR2 is SMNVEV in the germline V gene (reference sequence). V lost 8 bases and J lost 3; bases outside the gene matches: 1. The CDR3 region has the DNA TGTGCCAGCCAGCGGGAGGGCTACGAGCAGTACTTC. Translating gives CASQREGYEQYF.

V gene TRBV27 combines with J gene TRBJ2-1; 8 positions match TRBD2. This CDR3 is built from 17 residues. Unmatched junction bases numbered 11, after V lost 0 bases and J lost 7 bases. The germline gives CDR1 MNHEY, CDR2 SMNVEV (reference sequence). CDR3 sequence (DNA): TGTGCCAGCAGTTTATCCGCGGGAGGAACAAGGTTAAATGAGCAGTTCTTC. It encodes CASSLSAGGTRLNEQFF.

The chain employs TRBV7-2 and TRBJ2-5; D is undetermined. V lost 3 bases, J lost 1 base, and 6 bases lay in between. The germline gives CDR1 SGHTA, CDR2 FQGNSA. This CDR3 is built from 13 residues. This CDR3 reads CASSFEIQETQYF. The CDR3 bases are TGTGCCAGCAGCTTTGAGATCCAAGAGACCCAGTACTTC. Supplemented by reference TRBV7-2 and TRBJ2-5, the full variable domain reads GAGVSQSPSNKVTEKGKDVELRCDPISGHTALYWYRQSLGQGLEFLIYFQGNSAPDKSGLPSDRFSAERTGGSVSTLTIQRTQQEDSAVYLCASSFEIQETQYFGPGTRLLVL.

The chain links TRBV6-1 to TRBJ2-5; no firm D call. The germline V gene encodes CDR1 MNHNS and CDR2 SASEGT. The ends were cut back, 7 bases at V and 2 bases at J, with 11 bases in the middle. The length of the CDR3 is 13 residues. The DNA for the CDR3 is TGTGCCAGCAAGAGAGGCACGCAAGAGACCCAGTACTTC. Its translation is CASKRGTQETQYF.

The chain uses TRBV7-2 and TRBJ2-2; D is unclear. The V gene lost 5 bases and the J gene lost 8 bases, with 9 bases spanning the gap. CDR1 SGHTA and CDR2 FQGNSA come from the germline V gene. The CDR3 is 12 residues long. This CDR3 is CASSPSSGELFF. The CDR3 coding sequence is TGTGCCAGCAGCCCCTCGAGTGGGGAGCTGTTTTTT.

The V and J genes are TRBV28 and TRBJ2-1; 7 bases are a match to TRBD1. The trim removed 4 bases at V and 9 bases at J, leaving 18 bases unmatched. Per germline, CDR1 MDHEN and CDR2 SYDVKM. The CDR3 is 17 residues long. CDR3 residues: CASSSRVQYRGEGEQFF. CDR3 nucleotides: TGTGCCAGCAGTTCTCGAGTCCAGTACAGGGGAGAAGGTGAGCAGTTCTTC.

The V and J genes are TRBV7-8 and TRBJ2-1, with TRBD2 matching 8 bases. Germline assignment: CDR1 SGHVS and CDR2 FQNEAQ. The V and J ends lost 8 bases and 3 bases, in that order; junction bases with no gene match: 9. The CDR3 spans 15 residues. In DNA, the CDR3 is TGTGCCAGCGGACCGGGACTAGTTCTCTACAATGAGCAGTTCTTC. Protein: CASGPGLVLYNEQFF.

This clone was counted a few times. V is TRBV14 and J is TRBJ2-2; D is possibly TRBD1 (6 bases). Trimming left V 1 base short and J 4 bases short, with 28 bases between. The CDR3 has 21 residues. Germline lookup yields CDR1 SGHDN and CDR2 FVKESK. In DNA form, the CDR3 reads TGTGCCAGCAGCCAAGTGATTAGAAGTCAGGGGTCCCCTCGGGGCACCGGGGAGCTGTTTTTT. Amino acids: CASSQVIRSQGSPRGTGELFF. Filled out from reference TRBV14 and TRBJ2-2, the complete variable domain reads EAGVTQFPSHSVIEKGQTVTLRCDPISGHDNLYWYRRVMGKEIKFLLHFVKESKQDESGMPNNRFLAERTGGTYSTLKVQPAELEDSGVYFCASSQVIRSQGSPRGTGELFFGEGSRLTVL.

The CDR3 region is CASSLRGTSGSWDEQYF. Here the CDR3 DNA reads TGTGCCAGCAGCCTACGCGGGACTAGCGGGAGTTGGGACGAGCAGTACTTC. The chain recombines TRBV27 with TRBJ2-7; TRBD2 matches 14 bases. Germline CDR1 MNHEY, CDR2 SMNVEV (reference sequence). The length of the CDR3 is 17 residues. The J segment lost 5 bases and the V segment lost 6 bases, leaving 12 bases of the junction unmatched.

This clone was seen once. J is TRBJ1-4 and V is TRBV27, with TRBD1 matching over 10 bases. This CDR3 is built from 15 residues. Germline V lookup: CDR1 MNHEY, CDR2 SMNVEV (reference sequence). Trimming at V came to 7 bases and at J to 6 bases, leaving 8 bases not matched to a gene. CDR3 DNA: TGTGCCAGCATGACCTGGGGGACAGGGGATGAAAAACTGTTTTTT. It yields the protein CASMTWGTGDEKLFF.

This chain connects TRBV30 to TRBJ2-7, with 8 nucleotides matching TRBD2. The junction had 12 bases not matched to a gene; V was cut back by 2 bases and J by 0 bases. Germline assignment: CDR1 GTSNPN and CDR2 SVGIG (reference sequence). This CDR3 has 17 residues. The DNA of the CDR3 is TGTGCCTGGAGTCTAGGAGGGCTAGCGGGTTTCTCCTACGAGCAGTACTTC. Encoded protein: CAWSLGGLAGFSYEQYF.

This clone was observed a single time. The chain has TRBV18 and TRBJ2-1; the match to TRBD2 covers 11 bases. V shed 3 bases, J shed 4 bases, and the junction held 5 bases outside the gene matches. The CDR3 sequence is 16 residues long. Germline V gene lookup returns CDR1 KGHSH and CDR2 LQKENI. Written as DNA, the CDR3 is TGTGCCAGCTCACCCGGAATAGCGGGAGGGTACAATGAGCAGTTCTTC. Translated, it gives CASSPGIAGGYNEQFF.

The chain is built from TRBV5-1 and TRBJ2-3; 13 bases agree with TRBD2. Germline values: CDR1 SGHRS, CDR2 YFSETQ. The CDR3 runs 17 residues. Trimming removed 4 bases from V and 3 bases from J; junction bases left unmatched: 8. The CDR3 spells CASSRALAGGPTDTQYF. CDR3 bases: TGCGCCAGCAGCAGGGCACTAGCGGGAGGGCCTACAGATACGCAGTATTTT.

The chain employs TRBV2 and TRBJ1-2, with 7 positions matching TRBD1. This CDR3 spans 13 amino acids. The trim removed 5 bases at V and 6 bases at J, leaving 6 bases unmatched. Germline lookup yields CDR1 SNHLY and CDR2 FYNNEI. The CDR3 region is CASSKGASDGYTF. Written as DNA, the CDR3 is TGTGCCAGCAGTAAGGGGGCGTCTGATGGCTACACCTTC.

This clone was found once. V is TRBV6-6 and J is TRBJ2-3, with 8 bases aligning to TRBD2. V dropped 4 bases and J dropped 1; count of bases not matched to a gene: 7. The CDR3 has 16 amino acids. Germline CDR1 and CDR2: MNHNY and SVGAGI (reference sequence). In DNA, the CDR3 is TGTGCCAGCAGTTTCAGCAGCGGGAGAGGCACAGATACGCAGTATTTT. It encodes CASSFSSGRGTDTQYF.

The sample holds one count of this clone. The rearrangement joins TRBV6-5 to TRBJ2-6, with 8 bases that match TRBD1. With 7 bases clipped from V and 2 bases from J, the junction kept 4 bases outside the gene matches. The CDR3 is made up of 15 amino acids. Germline loops: CDR1 MNHEY, CDR2 SVGAGI. This chain's CDR3 is CASTWTGTGANVLTF. In DNA, the CDR3 is TGTGCCAGCACCTGGACAGGGACTGGGGCCAACGTCCTGACTTTC.